The 15 T cell receptor beta chains presented below share a single source sample, sequenced in a study of OX40 agonist ivuxolimab in advanced cancers. Sequencing was performed with immunoSEQ multiplex PCR; in TCRdb, only in-frame clones are kept and a portion is missing. Counted here are some 89,000 clones, approximately 79% occurring once; the ten biggest clones make up 1.5% to 2%. The source was CD4+ or CD8+ T cells sorted from blood, collected in a trial of the OX40 agonist ivuxolimab. These receptors all come from an adult with an advanced solid tumor such as melanoma, head and neck, liver or kidney cancer.

The rearrangement joins TRBV18 to TRBJ2-7, with 8 bases fitting TRBD1. This CDR3 region has 14 residues. From germline, CDR1 is KGHSH and CDR2 LQKENI. V lost 5 bases, J lost 3 bases, and 6 bases stayed unmatched. In nucleotides, the CDR3 is TGTGCCAGCTCAGACCGGACAGGGCGCTACGAGCAGTACTTC. Encoded protein: CASSDRTGRYEQYF.

V gene TRBV18 combines with J gene TRBJ1-2, with D uncertain. CDR1 and CDR2 (germline): KGHSH, LQKENI. The CDR3 totals 15 residues. V lost 3 bases and J lost 2, with 13 bases in between. The CDR3 DNA reads as TGTGCCAGCTCACCCGAGAACGCCTTGAACTATGGCTACACCTTC. Translated: CASSPENALNYGYTF.

V and J are TRBV6-5 and TRBJ2-5; D is undetermined. CDR1 is MNHEY and CDR2 is SVGAGI in the germline V gene. This CDR3 spans 14 amino acids. The V gene lost 0 bases and the J gene lost 5 bases, with 10 bases spanning the gap. The CDR3 sequence: CASSYSRSGETQYF. The CDR3 region has the DNA TGTGCCAGCAGTTACTCGAGGTCCGGGGAGACCCAGTACTTC.

V usage is TRBV28 and J usage is TRBJ2-7; possibly TRBD1 for D (6 bases). V was clipped by 4 bases and J by 8 bases, with 24 bases between them. There are 16 residues in the CDR3. CDR1 is MDHEN, CDR2 SYDVKM, per germline. CDR3 bases: TGTGCCAGCAGTTCGACCAGACAGGTTAGGAATCGCAAGCAGTACTTC. Amino acids: CASSSTRQVRNRKQYF. Full variable domain (remainder filled in from reference TRBV28 and TRBJ2-7): DVKVTQSSRYLVKRTGEKVFLECVQDMDHENMFWYRQDPGLGLRLIYFSYDVKMKEKGDIPEGYSVSREKKERFSLILESASTNQTSMYLCASSSTRQVRNRKQYFGPGTRLTVT.

In its sample, this clone was seen once. The chain couples TRBV11-3 to TRBJ1-6; D is perhaps TRBD1 (5 bases). In germline, CDR1 is SGHNT, CDR2 YENEEA. CDR3 length: 13 residues. Trimming left V 1 base short and J 13 bases short, with 11 bases between. The CDR3 protein is CASSLGGSNPLHF. The CDR3 DNA reads as TGTGCCAGCAGCTTAGGGGGGTCGAATCCCCTCCACTTT.

The chain has TRBV9 and TRBJ1-2, with a weak D call TRBD1 (6 bases). The germline V gene encodes CDR1 SGDLS and CDR2 YYNGEE. The CDR3 consists of 13 residues. V gave up 3 bases and J gave up 7 bases, with 13 bases separating them. The CDR3 nucleotides are TGTGCCAGCAGCGCCGGTGGGGGGCCTGGCTACACCTTC. Its protein product is CASSAGGGPGYTF.

As DNA, the CDR3 is TGCGCCAGCAGCTCCTTGGGGGTGTACAATGAGCAGTTCTTC. Translated: CASSSLGVYNEQFF. The rearrangement joins TRBV4-1 to TRBJ2-1; D may correspond to TRBD1 or TRBD2 (5 bases each). The germline V and J ends were trimmed by 5 bases and 4 bases, with 12 bases remaining between them. This CDR3 is 14 amino acids long. The germline V gene has CDR1 MGHRA and CDR2 YSYEKL.

This sequence joins TRBV5-8 and TRBJ1-1, with 8 bases fitting TRBD1. After removal of 0 bases from V and 1 base from J, the junction contained 2 bases not matched to a gene. The CDR3 extends over 15 amino acids. Germline V gives CDR1 SGHTS, CDR2 YDEGEE. CDR3 residues: CASSLGTGWNTEAFF. Here the CDR3 DNA reads TGTGCCAGCAGCTTGGGGACAGGGTGGAACACTGAAGCTTTCTTT.

V and J are TRBV28 and TRBJ1-1; TRBD1 is a possible D gene (6 bases). The CDR3 is made up of 14 amino acids. V shed 9 bases and J shed 3 bases, with 17 bases lying between them. Germline CDR1 and CDR2: MDHEN and SYDVKM. CDR3 sequence (DNA): TGTGCCAGTACCGCGACAGGCGATTACACTGAAGCTTTCTTT. Amino acids: CASTATGDYTEAFF.

The chain recombines TRBV2 with TRBJ2-5, with TRBD2 identical over 16 bases. Germline V CDR1 and CDR2: SNHLY, FYNNEI. V lost 3 bases and J lost 2; bases outside the gene matches: 0. CDR3 length: 16 amino acids. The CDR3, as DNA: TGTGCCAGCAGTGAGGGACTAGCGGGGGGGCAAGAGACCCAGTACTTC. Translated, it gives CASSEGLAGGQETQYF.

The rearrangement links TRBV28 to TRBJ1-4; 9 positions agree with TRBD1. Germline trimming cut 2 bases from V and 8 bases from J; bases unmatched to any gene: 9. Germline V gene lookup returns CDR1 MDHEN and CDR2 SYDVKM. This CDR3 spans 16 amino acids. CDR3 in DNA: TGTGCCAGCAGTTTAGGGCGGGGACAGGGTTACGAAAAACTGTTTTTT. Translation gives CASSLGRGQGYEKLFF.

The chain is built from TRBV9 and TRBJ1-5, with D possibly matching TRBD1 (6 bases). This CDR3 region has 14 residues. V was trimmed by 4 bases and J by 7 bases, leaving 15 bases between them. Per the germline V gene, CDR1 is SGDLS and CDR2 is YYNGEE. Here the CDR3 reads CASSPGGGSQPQHF. CDR3 DNA: TGTGCCAGCAGCCCCGGGGGGGGCAGCCAGCCCCAGCATTTT.

This chain connects TRBV4-2 to TRBJ1-2; D remains ambiguous. CDR1 and CDR2 (germline): LGHNA, YNFKEQ. This CDR3 comprises 14 residues. V was cut by 0 bases and J by 8 bases, with 13 bases left in between. CDR3 sequence reads: CASSQDFETLGYTF. CDR3 nucleotides: TGTGCCAGCAGCCAAGATTTTGAGACGTTAGGCTACACCTTC.

This chain connects TRBV6-6 to TRBJ2-2, with D maybe TRBD1 (6 bases). The CDR3 extends over 14 amino acids. V lost 6 bases and J 6 bases, leaving 14 bases between the germline ends. CDR1 is MNHNY, CDR2 SVGAGI, per germline (reference sequence). CDR3: CASRPLQGSGELFF. The CDR3 bases are TGTGCCAGCAGGCCACTACAGGGCTCCGGGGAGCTGTTTTTT.

This clone was detected only a few times. The chain has TRBV10-1 and TRBJ2-1; a weak D match, TRBD2 (5 bases). Germline V CDR1 and CDR2: WNHNN, SYGVQD (reference sequence). This CDR3 comprises 15 residues. V was trimmed by 5 bases and J by 8 bases, leaving 19 bases between them. CDR3 nucleotide sequence: TGCGCCAGCAGTCCTACTAGTGGGTTTTTCGATGAGCAGTTCTTC. Translated: CASSPTSGFFDEQFF.